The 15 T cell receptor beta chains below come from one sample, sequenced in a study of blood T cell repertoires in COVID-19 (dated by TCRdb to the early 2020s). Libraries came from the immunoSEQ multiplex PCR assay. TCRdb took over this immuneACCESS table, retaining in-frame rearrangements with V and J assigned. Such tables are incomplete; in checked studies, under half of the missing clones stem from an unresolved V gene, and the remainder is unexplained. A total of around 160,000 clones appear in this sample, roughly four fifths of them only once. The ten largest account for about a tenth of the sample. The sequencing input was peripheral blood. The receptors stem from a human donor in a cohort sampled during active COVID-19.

CDR3 protein: CASSQETGFEAFF. CDR3 coding DNA: TGCGCCAGCAGCCAAGAGACAGGGTTTGAAGCTTTCTTT. V is TRBV4-3 and J is TRBJ1-1; TRBD1 aligns across 7 bases. The germline V gene has CDR1 LGHNA and CDR2 YSLEER. CDR3 size: 13 residues. The junction had 2 bases not matched to a gene; V was cut back by 0 bases and J by 7 bases.

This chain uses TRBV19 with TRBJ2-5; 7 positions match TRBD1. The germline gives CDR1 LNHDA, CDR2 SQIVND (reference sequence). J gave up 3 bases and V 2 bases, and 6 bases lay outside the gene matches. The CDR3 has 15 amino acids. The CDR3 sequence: CASSILPDREETQYF. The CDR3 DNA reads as TGTGCCAGTAGTATATTACCCGACAGGGAAGAGACCCAGTACTTC.

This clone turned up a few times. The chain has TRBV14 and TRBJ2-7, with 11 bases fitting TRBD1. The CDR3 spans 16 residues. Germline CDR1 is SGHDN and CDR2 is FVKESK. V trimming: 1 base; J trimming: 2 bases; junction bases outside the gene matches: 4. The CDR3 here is CASSQGAGQGAYEQYF. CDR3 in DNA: TGTGCCAGCAGCCAAGGAGCGGGACAGGGGGCCTACGAGCAGTACTTC.

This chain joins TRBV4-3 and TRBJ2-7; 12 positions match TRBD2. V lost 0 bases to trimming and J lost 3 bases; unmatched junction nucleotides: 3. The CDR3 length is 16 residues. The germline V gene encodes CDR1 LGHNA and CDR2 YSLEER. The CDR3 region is CASSQDQTSGSYEQYF. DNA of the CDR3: TGCGCCAGCAGCCAAGATCAGACTAGCGGGAGCTACGAGCAGTACTTC.

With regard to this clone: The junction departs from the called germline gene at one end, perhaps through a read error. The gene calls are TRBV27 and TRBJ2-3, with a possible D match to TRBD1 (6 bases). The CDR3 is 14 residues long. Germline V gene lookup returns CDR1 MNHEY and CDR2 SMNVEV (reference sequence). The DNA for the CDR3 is TGTGCCAGCAGTGTATCCAGGGGTACAGATACGCAGTATTTT. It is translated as CASSVSRGTDTQYF.

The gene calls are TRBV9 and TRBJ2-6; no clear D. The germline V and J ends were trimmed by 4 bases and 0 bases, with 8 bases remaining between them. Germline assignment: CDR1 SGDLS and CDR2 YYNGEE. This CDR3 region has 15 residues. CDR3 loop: CASSPAGSGANVLTF. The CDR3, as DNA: TGTGCCAGCAGCCCCGCCGGCTCTGGGGCCAACGTCCTGACTTTC.

The CDR3 DNA is TGCGCCAGCAGCTGGGGACAGGGGGCTAAAAAACTGTTTTTT. Its protein is CASSWGQGAKKLFF. V is TRBV5-1 and J is TRBJ1-4, with TRBD1 identical over 12 bases. Germline V gene sequence: CDR1 SGHRS, CDR2 YFSETQ. Trimming at V came to 3 bases and at J to 9 bases, leaving 3 bases not matched to a gene. This CDR3 is built from 14 residues.

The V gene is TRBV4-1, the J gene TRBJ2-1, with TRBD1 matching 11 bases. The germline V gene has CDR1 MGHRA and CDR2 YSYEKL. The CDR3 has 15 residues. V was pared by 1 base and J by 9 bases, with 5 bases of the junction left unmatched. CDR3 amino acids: CASSQARTGGFEQFF. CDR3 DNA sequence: TGCGCCAGCAGCCAAGCTCGGACAGGGGGCTTTGAGCAGTTCTTC.

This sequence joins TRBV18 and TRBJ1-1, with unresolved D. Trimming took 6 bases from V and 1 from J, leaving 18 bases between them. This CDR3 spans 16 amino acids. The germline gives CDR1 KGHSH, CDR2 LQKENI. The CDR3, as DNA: TGTGCCAGCTCCCCAGGACTCTTGCGAGGGAACACTGAAGCTTTCTTT. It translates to CASSPGLLRGNTEAFF.

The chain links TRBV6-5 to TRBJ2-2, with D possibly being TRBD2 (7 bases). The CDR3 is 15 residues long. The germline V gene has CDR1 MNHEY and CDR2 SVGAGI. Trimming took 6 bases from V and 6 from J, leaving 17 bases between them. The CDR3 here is CASSPVGGAAGELFF. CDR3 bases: TGTGCCAGCAGCCCGGTTGGGGGGGCGGCCGGGGAGCTGTTTTTT.

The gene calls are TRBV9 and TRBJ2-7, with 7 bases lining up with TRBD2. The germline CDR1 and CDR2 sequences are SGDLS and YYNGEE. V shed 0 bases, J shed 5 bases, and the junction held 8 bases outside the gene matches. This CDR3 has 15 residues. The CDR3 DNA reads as TGTGCCAGCAGCGTAGTGGGAGGGCCTTTACACGAGCAGTACTTC. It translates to CASSVVGGPLHEQYF.

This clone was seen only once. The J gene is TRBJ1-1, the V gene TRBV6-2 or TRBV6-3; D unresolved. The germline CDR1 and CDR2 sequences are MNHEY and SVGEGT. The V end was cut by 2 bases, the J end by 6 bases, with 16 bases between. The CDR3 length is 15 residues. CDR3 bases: TGTGCCAGCAGTTACCTCTCGGGGTTAGGCTCTGAAGCTTTCTTT. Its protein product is CASSYLSGLGSEAFF.

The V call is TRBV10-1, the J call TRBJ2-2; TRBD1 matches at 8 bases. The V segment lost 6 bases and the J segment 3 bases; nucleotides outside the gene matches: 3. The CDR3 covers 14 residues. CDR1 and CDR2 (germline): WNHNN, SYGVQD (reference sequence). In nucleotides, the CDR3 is TGCGCCAGCAGCGACAGGGGCTACACCGGGGAGCTGTTTTTT. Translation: CASSDRGYTGELFF.

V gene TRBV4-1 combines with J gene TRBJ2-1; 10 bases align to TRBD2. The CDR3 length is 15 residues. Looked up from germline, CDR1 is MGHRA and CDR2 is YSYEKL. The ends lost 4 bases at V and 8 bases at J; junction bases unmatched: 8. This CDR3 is CASSRGLAVLDEQFF. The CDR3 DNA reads TGCGCCAGCAGCCGCGGACTAGCGGTGCTGGATGAGCAGTTCTTC.

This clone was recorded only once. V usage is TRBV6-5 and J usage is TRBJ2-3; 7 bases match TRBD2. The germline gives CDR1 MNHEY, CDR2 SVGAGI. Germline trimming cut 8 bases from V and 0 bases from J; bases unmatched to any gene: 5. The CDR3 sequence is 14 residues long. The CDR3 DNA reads TGTGCCAGCCAGCGGGATTTCAGCACAGATACGCAGTATTTT. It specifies CASQRDFSTDTQYF.